A selection of T cell receptor beta chains follows, all from one sample in a study of technical replicates of blood from a few donors. Here immunoSEQ multiplex PCR was the method, and the copy in TCRdb shows in-frame clones only, minus some. Counted here are about 44,000 clones, around 96% occurring once; the ten biggest clones make up around 0.38%. The sequenced sample consisted of T cells isolated from PBMCs. The receptor source for this set is a human donor in good health. CDR3s include the opening cysteine and the closing phenylalanine or tryptophan. A D gene is named only where the DNA matches it firmly. Some rows have no size entry. The others give once, few or many, or a class for an expanded clone.

size	D	V	J	DNA	CDR3
few	.	TRBV9	TRBJ1-1	TGTGCCAGCAGCGTAGACTGGAGGAACACTGAAGCTTTCTTT	CASSVDWRNTEAFF
.	.	TRBV30	TRBJ2-3	TGTGCCTGGAGTGTACAGGTTAGCACAGATACGCAGTATTTT	CAWSVQVSTDTQYF
.	.	TRBV2	TRBJ1-5	TGTGCCAGCAGTAAGAACGATCAGGGAACCCTTAGCAATCAGCCCCAGCATTTT	CASSKNDQGTLSNQPQHF
.	TRBD1	TRBV9	TRBJ1-2	TGTGCCAGCAGCGTAGACGGGACAGGGACCTATGGCTACACCTTC	CASSVDGTGTYGYTF
.	.	TRBV7-2	TRBJ1-2	TGTGCCAGCAGCCGGGTACAGGGAAGTAATGGCTACACCTTC	CASSRVQGSNGYTF
.	TRBD1	TRBV4-1	TRBJ2-7	TGCGCCAGCAGCTTCCGGGACAGGGAAGGCGACGAGCAGTACTTC	CASSFRDREGDEQYF
.	TRBD2	TRBV6-6	TRBJ2-1	TGTGCCAGCAGTGAGGGGACTAGCGCGAACAATGAGCAGTTCTTC	CASSEGTSANNEQFF
.	TRBD1	TRBV11-2	TRBJ1-1	TGTGCCAGCAGATCCGGGACAGGGGCCTTGGGGGAAGCTTTCTTT	CASRSGTGALGEAFF
.	TRBD1	TRBV10-3	TRBJ1-1	TGTGCCATCACCGGGACAGGGGAAGGTTCCAGCGCTGAAGCTTTCTTT	CAITGTGEGSSAEAFF
.	TRBD1	TRBV4-1	TRBJ2-5	TGCGCCAGCAGCCAAGATATTGAATTCTTGCGGGACAGGGAAGAGACCCAGTACTTC	CASSQDIEFLRDREETQYF
.	TRBD2	TRBV19	TRBJ2-7	TGTGCCAGTAGTCCCGGGGGGGGCTACGAGCAGTACTTC	CASSPGGGYEQYF
.	TRBD1	TRBV20-1	TRBJ2-7	TGCAGTGCTAGAATCGAGGGACAGAGGTACTTC	CSARIEGQRYF
.	TRBD2	TRBV28	TRBJ2-7	TGTGCCAGCACCCCGCGGCGGGGGAACTACGAGCAGTACTTC	CASTPRRGNYEQYF
.	.	TRBV7-9	TRBJ1-2	TGTGCCAGCAGCTTAGGTCAGGGCGGCTACACCTTC	CASSLGQGGYTF
.	TRBD1	TRBV2	TRBJ1-2	TGTGCCAGCAGTGTTCCGGGACAGGGGAGTGGCTACACCTTC	CASSVPGQGSGYTF
.	.	TRBV9	TRBJ1-2	TGTGCCAGCAGCGCCTGGGGGCCGGAGGGCTACACCTTC	CASSAWGPEGYTF
.	TRBD2	TRBV7-2	TRBJ2-7	TGTGCCAGCACCAAAGGGGGACTAGCGCCATCCTACGAGCAGTACTTC	CASTKGGLAPSYEQYF
.	.	TRBV9	TRBJ2-7	TGTGCCAGCAGCGAGGGACTTCGGTTGTACTTC	CASSEGLRLYF
once	TRBD2	TRBV4-2	TRBJ2-7	TGTGCCAGCAGCCAAGTAGCGGGCGGAAGCTACGAGCAGTACTTC	CASSQVAGGSYEQYF
.	.	TRBV6-5	TRBJ1-1	TGTGCCAGCAGATCAGCGGCTATGAACACTGAAGCTTTCTTT	CASRSAAMNTEAFF
.	.	TRBV29-1	TRBJ2-7	TGCAGCGTTGCGAAGACAGGAACCTACGAGCAGTACTTC	CSVAKTGTYEQYF
once	TRBD1	TRBV29-1	TRBJ1-1	TGCAGCGCCCGGGACAGGGCTACTGAAGCTTTCTTT	CSARDRATEAFF
.	TRBD1	TRBV5-1	TRBJ2-2	TGCGCCAGCAGCTCCAGGGGGCTCACCGGGGAGCTGTTTTTT	CASSSRGLTGELFF
.	TRBD1	TRBV19	TRBJ2-5	TGTGCCAGTAGTATCGTCGACAGGGCAGAGACCCAGTACTTC	CASSIVDRAETQYF
.	TRBD2	TRBV19	TRBJ2-1	TGTGCCAGTAGTATAGGGACTAGCGGATACAATGAGCAGTTCTTC	CASSIGTSGYNEQFF
.	.	TRBV15	TRBJ2-3	TGTGCCACCAGCAGAGATCCAGGACTGAACACAGATACGCAGTATTTT	CATSRDPGLNTDTQYF
.	.	TRBV6-1	TRBJ1-5	TGTGCCAGCAGTCCGACTACAGGGTTCAATCAGCCCCAGCATTTT	CASSPTTGFNQPQHF
.	TRBD1	TRBV9	TRBJ1-4	TGTGCCACTAAGGACAGGCTTAATGAAAAACTGTTTTTT	CATKDRLNEKLFF
.	.	TRBV4-3	TRBJ1-2	TGCGCCAGCAGCCACTATGAAACGTACTATGGCTACACCTTC	CASSHYETYYGYTF
.	.	TRBV11-2	TRBJ2-1	TGTGCCAGCAGCTTCGGGGGACTTACCTACAATGAGCAGTTCTTC	CASSFGGLTYNEQFF
.	TRBD1	TRBV28	TRBJ1-4	TGTGCCAGCAGTTTATCAGGGACAGGGGGCCTGGCGGGAAAACTGTTTTTT	CASSLSGTGGLAGKLFF
.	.	TRBV13	TRBJ1-2	TGTGCCAGTGGAGTCTACTATGGCTACACCTTC	CASGVYYGYTF
.	.	TRBV25-1	TRBJ2-7	TGTGCCAGCAGTCACTCCTACGAGCAGTACTTC	CASSHSYEQYF
.	.	TRBV9	TRBJ2-3	TGTGCCAGCAGTGCAAGTGGCGGTTTCACAGATACGCAGTATTTT	CASSASGGFTDTQYF
.	.	TRBV4-2	TRBJ2-6	TGTGCCAGCAGCCAAGACGGGGCTGGGGCCAACGTCCTGACTTTC	CASSQDGAGANVLTF
.	TRBD2	TRBV5-4	TRBJ2-3	TGTGCCAGCAGCTTGGAGCTAGCGGAGGGCACAGATACGCAGTATTTT	CASSLELAEGTDTQYF
.	.	TRBV6-4	TRBJ2-3	TGTGCCAGCAGTGACTCTCGGCGGACAGATACGCAGTATTTT	CASSDSRRTDTQYF
once	TRBD1	TRBV28	TRBJ2-2	TGTGCCAGCAGTCCCCCCGGACAGGGTAGCGGGGAGCTGTTTTTT	CASSPPGQGSGELFF
.	.	TRBV5-1	TRBJ2-1	TGCGCCAGCAGCTTGACAGGTTCCTCCTACAATGAGCAGTTCTTC	CASSLTGSSYNEQFF
.	.	TRBV11-3	TRBJ2-7	TGTGCCAGCAGCTTAGATCGATTCAGAGAGCAGTACTTC	CASSLDRFREQYF
.	.	TRBV4-3	TRBJ1-2	TGCGCCAGCAGTTCAACGGGGGTCCTTCCCTCCATCTATGGCTACACCTTC	CASSSTGVLPSIYGYTF
.	TRBD1	TRBV28	TRBJ2-1	TGTGCCAGCACCCCGGGCCCCGGGACAGGGGACTACAATGAGCAGTTCTTC	CASTPGPGTGDYNEQFF
.	TRBD2	TRBV12-5	TRBJ2-3	TGTGCTAGTGGTTTCGGGGTCGGGGGGTTAGATACGCAGTATTTT	CASGFGVGGLDTQYF
.	TRBD1	TRBV7-2	TRBJ1-2	TGTGCCAGCAGTAGACTCCGGACAGGGGTGGGGGGCTACACCTTC	CASSRLRTGVGGYTF
.	TRBD2	TRBV9	TRBJ2-7	TGTGCCAGCAGCGTAGGGACTAGCGCTACCTACGAGCAGTACTTC	CASSVGTSATYEQYF
.	TRBD2	TRBV6-5	TRBJ2-1	TGTGCCAGCAGTTACCTAGCGGGAACAAATGAGCAGTTCTTC	CASSYLAGTNEQFF
.	.	TRBV20-1	TRBJ1-2	TGCAGTGCCAGGTCATACTATGGCTACACCTTC	CSARSYYGYTF
.	TRBD1	TRBV10-1	TRBJ1-1	TGCGCCAGCAGGACAGGGGTTAGTACTGAAGCTTTCTTT	CASRTGVSTEAFF
.	.	TRBV2	TRBJ2-7	TGTGCCAGCAGGGGACTCCGTTACTACGAGCAGTACTTC	CASRGLRYYEQYF
.	TRBD1	TRBV25-1	TRBJ2-7	TGTGCCAGCAGTGGATGGACAGGGGGTTACGAGCAGTACTTC	CASSGWTGGYEQYF
.	.	TRBV7-3	TRBJ2-5	TGTGCCAGCAGCTTCGCAGCGGCAGAGACCCAGTACTTC	CASSFAAAETQYF
.	.	TRBV18	TRBJ1-2	TGTGCCAGCTCACCACCTCAGGGGACCTATGGCTACACCTTC	CASSPPQGTYGYTF
.	.	TRBV19	TRBJ2-7	TGTGCCAGTCACGGCGGGCCCACCTCCTACGAGCAGTACTTC	CASHGGPTSYEQYF
.	.	TRBV14	TRBJ1-1	TGTGCCAGCAGCCAAGAATGGGGGCGGACTGAAGCTTTCTTT	CASSQEWGRTEAFF
.	TRBD1	TRBV7-3	TRBJ2-7	TGTGCCAGCAGCTTAAAGGACACCGGGACAGGACCCTACGAGCAGTACTTC	CASSLKDTGTGPYEQYF
.	TRBD2	TRBV7-8	TRBJ2-5	TGTGCCAGCAGCCTGGGACTAGCTTTCGGCGAGACCCAGTACTTC	CASSLGLAFGETQYF
.	TRBD1	TRBV4-2	TRBJ1-2	TGTGCCAGCAGCCAAGAGACAGGGTCTAACTATGGCTACACCTTC	CASSQETGSNYGYTF